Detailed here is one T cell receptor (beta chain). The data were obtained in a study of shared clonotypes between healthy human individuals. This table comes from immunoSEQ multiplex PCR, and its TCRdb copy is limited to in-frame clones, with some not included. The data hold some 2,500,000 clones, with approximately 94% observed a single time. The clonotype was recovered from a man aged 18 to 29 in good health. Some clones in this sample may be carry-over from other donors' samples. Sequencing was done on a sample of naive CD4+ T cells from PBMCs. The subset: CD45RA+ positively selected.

CDR3 loop: CASSLAPGSSDTEAFF. The CDR3 nucleotides read TGTGCCAGCAGCTTAGCGCCAGGATCATCGGACACTGAAGCTTTCTTT. The chain couples TRBV7-9 to TRBJ1-1; unclear D gene. Trimming left V 0 bases short and J 3 bases short, with 14 bases between. The germline CDR1 and CDR2 sequences are SEHNR and FQNEAQ (reference sequence). The length of the CDR3 is 16 residues.